The 18 T cell receptor beta chains presented below share a single source sample, sequenced in a study of human versus mouse CDR3 diversity and MHC coevolution. Data came from immunoSEQ multiplex PCR; TCRdb stores just in-frame clones and leaves some out. The table lists tens of thousands of clones, 93% of them singletons, with approximately 1.5% in the top ten. Specimen: naive CD4+ T cells from blood. Regarding subset: CD45RO-negative CD62L-positive naive CD4 T cells. The receptors were gathered from a person aged 30 to 69 in good health.

This chain connects TRBV6-5 to TRBJ1-2, with a weak D call TRBD1 (5 bases). The CDR3 spans 13 residues. The V gene's germline CDR1 is MNHEY and CDR2 SVGAGI. V lost 10 bases and J 4 bases, leaving 16 bases between the germline ends. The chain's CDR3 is CATGSGLGYGYTF. For the CDR3, the DNA is TGTGCCACCGGGTCAGGGCTGGGCTATGGCTACACCTTC.

This chain links TRBV2 with TRBJ1-4; tentative D call: TRBD1 (5 bases). Per germline, CDR1 SNHLY and CDR2 FYNNEI. Trimming left V 4 bases short and J 8 bases short, with 11 bases between. CDR3 length: 13 residues. The CDR3 here is CASSVGTGEKLFF. The CDR3 nucleotides read TGTGCCAGCAGTGTAGGCACAGGAGAAAAACTGTTTTTT.

The rearrangement joins TRBV5-4 to TRBJ2-7, with 10 bases aligning to TRBD2. CDR3 length equals 16 residues. Germline V CDR1 and CDR2: SGHNT, YYREEE (reference sequence). J was trimmed by 1 base and V by 4 bases; bases with no gene match: 8. The DNA for the CDR3 is TGTGCCAGCAGCCAATATAGCGGGGGGCCGTCCTACGAGCAGTACTTC. Protein: CASSQYSGGPSYEQYF.

The CDR3: CASSDSGQGHNEQFF. The CDR3 DNA is TGTGCCAGCAGTGACTCCGGACAGGGCCACAATGAGCAGTTCTTC. V usage is TRBV6-4 and J usage is TRBJ2-1, with 8 bases aligning to TRBD1. CDR3 length equals 15 residues. Germline values: CDR1 MRHNA, CDR2 SNTAGT. V dropped 0 bases and J dropped 5; count of bases not matched to a gene: 3.

V is TRBV30 and J is TRBJ1-1; D unresolved. CDR3 size: 12 residues. The V end was cut by 2 bases, the J end by 4 bases, with 8 bases between. Germline V gene lookup returns CDR1 GTSNPN and CDR2 SVGIG (reference sequence). The CDR3, as DNA: TGTGCCTGGAGTCCAACAAGCACTGAAGCTTTCTTT. Translation gives CAWSPTSTEAFF.

The chain uses TRBV7-9 and TRBJ2-3; a possible D gene is TRBD2 (5 bases). V was clipped by 7 bases and J by 7 bases, with 12 bases between them. The CDR3 spans 12 residues. CDR1 and CDR2 (germline): SEHNR, FQNEAQ (reference sequence). Here the CDR3 reads CASTQTRYTQYF. CDR3 nucleotides: TGTGCCAGCACCCAAACTAGGTATACGCAGTATTTT.

The chain links TRBV5-6 to TRBJ2-7; no clear D. The CDR3 is 12 residues long. Germline V gives CDR1 SGHDT, CDR2 YYEEEE. V was cut by 2 bases and J by 3 bases, with 6 bases left in between. As DNA, the CDR3 is TGTGCCAGCAGCTTCGCGAGCTACGAGCAGTACTTC. This translates into CASSFASYEQYF.

J is TRBJ2-3 and V is TRBV7-9; TRBD2 agrees at 9 bases. The V gene end was trimmed by 5 bases and the J gene end by 3 bases; junction bases not matched to a gene: 6. The CDR3 sequence is 15 residues long. CDR1 SEHNR and CDR2 FQNEAQ come from the germline V gene (reference sequence). In nucleotides, the CDR3 is TGTGCCAGCAGCCTTAGCGGGAGCCCTACAGATACGCAGTATTTT. This translates into CASSLSGSPTDTQYF.

The V and J genes are TRBV18 and TRBJ1-2; 7 bases map to TRBD1. The CDR3 has 16 amino acids. Per germline, CDR1 KGHSH and CDR2 LQKENI. Trimming removed 3 bases from V and 3 bases from J; junction bases left unmatched: 10. The CDR3 sequence is CASSPKTGSYYYGYTF. CDR3 in DNA: TGTGCCAGCTCACCCAAGACAGGGAGTTATTACTATGGCTACACCTTC.

J is TRBJ2-7 and V is TRBV5-4, with D maybe TRBD2 (6 bases). Germline assignment: CDR1 SGHNT and CDR2 YYREEE (reference sequence). This CDR3 is 15 amino acids long. V was clipped by 4 bases and J by 2 bases, with 16 bases between them. The CDR3, as DNA: TGTGCCAGCAGCCCTGGAGGGACGGACGCCTACGAGCAGTACTTC. It codes for CASSPGGTDAYEQYF.

The V and J genes are TRBV7-2 and TRBJ2-5; D possibly corresponds to TRBD2 (6 bases). Trimming shortened V by 0 bases and J by 6 bases, and 14 bases separated the two germline ends. The germline CDR1 and CDR2 sequences are SGHTA and FQGNSA. CDR3 length: 15 residues. The chain's CDR3 is CASSLAHGGAKTQYF. The CDR3 DNA reads as TGTGCCAGCAGCTTAGCGCACGGAGGGGCCAAGACCCAGTACTTC.

The chain uses TRBV4-3 and TRBJ2-1; the D is unclear. This CDR3 is built from 13 residues. Deletions cut 0 bases from V and 7 bases from J, with 7 bases between. Germline V gene data show CDR1 as LGHNA and CDR2 as YSLEER. The CDR3 DNA reads TGCGCCAGCAGCCAAGATCCGGGTAATGAGCAGTTCTTC. Translating gives CASSQDPGNEQFF.

The CDR3 region is CASSVGGLAGAGDTQYF. The CDR3 DNA reads TGTGCCAGCAGCGTAGGGGGACTAGCGGGAGCAGGGGATACGCAGTATTTT. The chain has TRBV9 and TRBJ2-3; TRBD2 matches 14 bases. The V and J ends lost 0 bases and 6 bases, in that order; junction bases with no gene match: 6. Looked up from germline, CDR1 is SGDLS and CDR2 is YYNGEE. This CDR3 comprises 17 residues.

The chain recombines TRBV5-6 with TRBJ2-2; no clear D. CDR1 and CDR2 (germline): SGHDT, YYEEEE. The CDR3 runs to 13 residues. Between the trimmed V and J ends, which lost 0 bases and 5 bases, there was a span of 5 bases. The CDR3 nucleotides are TGTGCCAGCAGCTTGGCCTTAACCGGGGAGCTGTTTTTT. Amino acids: CASSLALTGELFF.

The chain links TRBV6-6 to TRBJ2-7; 7 bases are a match to TRBD1. CDR1 MNHNY and CDR2 SVGAGI come from the germline V gene (reference sequence). The CDR3 consists of 14 residues. J was trimmed by 4 bases and V by 8 bases; bases with no gene match: 11. As DNA, the CDR3 is TGTGCCAGCGTTGAGGGACAGCCTAGTTACGAGCAGTACTTC. Its protein is CASVEGQPSYEQYF.

The V gene is TRBV6-1, the J gene TRBJ2-7, with D perhaps TRBD1 (6 bases). Trimming removed 8 bases from V and 5 bases from J, with 19 bases in between. CDR1 is MNHNS, CDR2 SASEGT, per germline. CDR3 length equals 14 residues. CDR3 DNA: TGTGCCAGCCAACAGGGCCCCGTCCCCAACGAGCAGTACTTC. It yields the protein CASQQGPVPNEQYF.

This sequence joins TRBV7-2 and TRBJ1-1, with D tentatively TRBD1 (6 bases). The germline V and J ends were trimmed by 7 bases and 1 base, with 10 bases remaining between them. The CDR3 sequence is 13 residues long. The germline V gene has CDR1 SGHTA and CDR2 FQGNSA. The CDR3 is CASKGGQNTEAFF. CDR3 in DNA: TGTGCCAGCAAAGGGGGACAGAACACTGAAGCTTTCTTT.

The DNA for the CDR3 is TGCGCCAGCAGCCTCGGGACAGGGGGCGCTTTATACGAGCAGTACTTC. Protein: CASSLGTGGALYEQYF. The rearrangement uses TRBV5-1 and TRBJ2-7, with TRBD1 matching 12 bases. CDR1 and CDR2 (germline): SGHRS, YFSETQ. V gave up 4 bases and J gave up 4 bases; unmatched junction bases: 9. The CDR3 is 16 amino acids.